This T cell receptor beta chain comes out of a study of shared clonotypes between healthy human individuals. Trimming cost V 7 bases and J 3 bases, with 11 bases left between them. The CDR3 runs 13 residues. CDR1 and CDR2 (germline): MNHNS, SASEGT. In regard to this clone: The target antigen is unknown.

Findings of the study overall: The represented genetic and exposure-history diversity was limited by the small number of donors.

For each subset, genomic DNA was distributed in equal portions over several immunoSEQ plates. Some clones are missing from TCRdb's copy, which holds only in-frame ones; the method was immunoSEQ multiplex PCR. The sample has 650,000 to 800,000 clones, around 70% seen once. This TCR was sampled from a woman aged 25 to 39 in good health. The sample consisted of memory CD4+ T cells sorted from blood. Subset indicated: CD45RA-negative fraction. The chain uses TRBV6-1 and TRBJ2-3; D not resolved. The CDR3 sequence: CASMSGVTDTQYF. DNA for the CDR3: TGTGCCAGCATGTCTGGGGTAACAGATACGCAGTATTTT.